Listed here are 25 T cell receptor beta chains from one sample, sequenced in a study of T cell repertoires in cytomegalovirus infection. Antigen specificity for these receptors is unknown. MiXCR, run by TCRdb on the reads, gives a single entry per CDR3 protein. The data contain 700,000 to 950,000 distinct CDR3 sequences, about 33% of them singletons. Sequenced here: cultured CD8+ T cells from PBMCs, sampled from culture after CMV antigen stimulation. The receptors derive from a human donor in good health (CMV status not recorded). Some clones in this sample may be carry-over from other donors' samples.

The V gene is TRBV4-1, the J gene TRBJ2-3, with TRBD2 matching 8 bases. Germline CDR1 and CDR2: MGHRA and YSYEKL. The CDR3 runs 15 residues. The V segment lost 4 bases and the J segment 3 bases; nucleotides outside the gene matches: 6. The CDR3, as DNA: TGCGCCAGCAGCCCAGTAGCGGGAACAACAGATACGCAGTATTTT. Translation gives CASSPVAGTTDTQYF.

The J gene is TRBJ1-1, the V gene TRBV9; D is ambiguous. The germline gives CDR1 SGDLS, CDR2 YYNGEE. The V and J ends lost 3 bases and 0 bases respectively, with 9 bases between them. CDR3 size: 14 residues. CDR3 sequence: CASSARVLNTEAFF. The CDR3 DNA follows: TGTGCCAGCAGCGCACGGGTTTTGAACACTGAAGCTTTCTTT. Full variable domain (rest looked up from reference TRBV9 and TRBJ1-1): DSGVTQTPKHLITATGQRVTLRCSPRSGDLSVYWYQQSLDQGLQFLIQYYNGEERAKGNILERFSAQQFPDLHSELNLSSLELGDSALYFCASSARVLNTEAFFGQGTRLTVV.

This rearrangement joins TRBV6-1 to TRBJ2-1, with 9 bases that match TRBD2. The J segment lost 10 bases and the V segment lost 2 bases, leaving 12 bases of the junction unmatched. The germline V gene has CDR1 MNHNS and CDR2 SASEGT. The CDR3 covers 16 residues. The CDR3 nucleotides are TGTGCCAGCAGTGAAAGGGCGGGGGGGGCCCTTGGAGAGCAGTTCTTC. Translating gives CASSERAGGALGEQFF.

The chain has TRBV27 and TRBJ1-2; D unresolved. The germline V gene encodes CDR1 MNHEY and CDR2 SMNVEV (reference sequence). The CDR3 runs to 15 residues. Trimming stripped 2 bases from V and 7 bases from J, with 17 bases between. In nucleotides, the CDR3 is TGTGCCAGCAGTTTAGTAGTCGGTGGGGTTCCTGGCTACACCTTC. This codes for CASSLVVGGVPGYTF.

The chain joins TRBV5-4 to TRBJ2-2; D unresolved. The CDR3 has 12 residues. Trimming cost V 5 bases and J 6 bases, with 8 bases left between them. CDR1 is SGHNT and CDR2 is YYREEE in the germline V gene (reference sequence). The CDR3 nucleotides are TGTGCCAGCAGAGCCGGTCCCGGGGAGCTGTTTTTT. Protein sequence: CASRAGPGELFF.

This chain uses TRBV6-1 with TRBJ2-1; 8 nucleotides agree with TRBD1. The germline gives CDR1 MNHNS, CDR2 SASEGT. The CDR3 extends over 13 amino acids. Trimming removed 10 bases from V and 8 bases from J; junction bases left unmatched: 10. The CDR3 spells CATVSGQGYEQFF. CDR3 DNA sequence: TGTGCCACCGTCTCCGGACAGGGCTATGAGCAGTTCTTC.

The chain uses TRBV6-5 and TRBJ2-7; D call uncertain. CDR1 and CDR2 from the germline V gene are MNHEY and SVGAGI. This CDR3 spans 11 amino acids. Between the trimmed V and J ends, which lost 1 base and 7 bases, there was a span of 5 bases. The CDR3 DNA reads TGTGCCAGCAGTTACTTGTGGGAGCAGTACTTC. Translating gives CASSYLWEQYF.

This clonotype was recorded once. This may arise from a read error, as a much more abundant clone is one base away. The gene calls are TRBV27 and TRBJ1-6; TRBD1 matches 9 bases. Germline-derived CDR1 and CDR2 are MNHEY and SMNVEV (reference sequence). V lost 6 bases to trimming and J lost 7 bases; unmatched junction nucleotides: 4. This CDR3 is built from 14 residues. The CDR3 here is CASRAGTGNSPLHF. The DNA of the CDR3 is TGTGCCAGCAGAGCCGGGACAGGGAATTCACCCCTCCACTTT.

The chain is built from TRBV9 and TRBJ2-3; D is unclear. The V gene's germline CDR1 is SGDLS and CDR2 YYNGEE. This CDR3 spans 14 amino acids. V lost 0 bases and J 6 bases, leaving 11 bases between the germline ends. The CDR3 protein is CASSVAASRDTQYF. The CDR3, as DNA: TGTGCCAGCAGCGTAGCAGCGAGCAGGGATACGCAGTATTTT.

The chain's CDR3 is CASCPTSESTGELFF. DNA of the CDR3: TGTGCCAGCTGTCCGACTAGCGAGAGCACCGGGGAGCTGTTTTTT. The chain carries TRBV6-6 and TRBJ2-2; 8 nucleotides line up with TRBD2. Germline V gene data show CDR1 as MNHNY and CDR2 as SVGAGI (reference sequence). The length of the CDR3 is 15 residues. J lost 4 bases, V lost 8 bases, and 9 bases had no gene match.

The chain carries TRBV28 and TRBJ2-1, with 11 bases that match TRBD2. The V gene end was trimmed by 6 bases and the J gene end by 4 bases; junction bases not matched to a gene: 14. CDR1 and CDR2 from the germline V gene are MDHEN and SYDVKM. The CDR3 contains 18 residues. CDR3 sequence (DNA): TGTGCCAGCAGCCTACCCCAACTAGCGGGGGCCGATTACAATGAGCAGTTCTTC. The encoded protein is CASSLPQLAGADYNEQFF.

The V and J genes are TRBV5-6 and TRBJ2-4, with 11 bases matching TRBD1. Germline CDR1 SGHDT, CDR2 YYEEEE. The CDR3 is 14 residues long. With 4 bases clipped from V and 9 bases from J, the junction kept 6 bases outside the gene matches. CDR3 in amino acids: CASSLGTGGVIQYF. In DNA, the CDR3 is TGTGCCAGCAGCCTCGGGACAGGGGGAGTCATTCAGTACTTC.

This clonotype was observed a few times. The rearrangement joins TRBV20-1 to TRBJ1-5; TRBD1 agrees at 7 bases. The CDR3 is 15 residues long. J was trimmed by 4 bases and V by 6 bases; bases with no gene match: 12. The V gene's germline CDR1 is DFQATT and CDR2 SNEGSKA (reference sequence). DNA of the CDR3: TGCAGTGCGACCACAAGGGGGCGCGGGAATCAGCCCCAGCATTTT. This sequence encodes CSATTRGRGNQPQHF.

The DNA for the CDR3 is TGTGCCAGCAGTCCCGGCGGAGGGTTTTTGAATGAGCAGTTCTTC. Its protein product is CASSPGGGFLNEQFF. The J gene is TRBJ2-1, the V gene TRBV6-2 or TRBV6-3; the D gene is possibly TRBD2 (6 bases). The CDR3 is made up of 15 amino acids. CDR1 and CDR2 (germline): MNHEY, SVGEGT. V gave up 5 bases and J gave up 7 bases, with 18 bases separating them.

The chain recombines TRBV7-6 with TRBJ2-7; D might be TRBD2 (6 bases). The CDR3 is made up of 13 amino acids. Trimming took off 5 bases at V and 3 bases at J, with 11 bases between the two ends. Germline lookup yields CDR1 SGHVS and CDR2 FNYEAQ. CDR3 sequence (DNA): TGTGCCAGCAGCCACCGGGAGTACTACGAGCAGTACTTC. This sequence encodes CASSHREYYEQYF.

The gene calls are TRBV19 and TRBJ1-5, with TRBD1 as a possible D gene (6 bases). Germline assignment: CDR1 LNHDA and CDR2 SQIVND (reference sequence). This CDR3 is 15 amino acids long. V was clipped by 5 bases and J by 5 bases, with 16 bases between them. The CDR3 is CASSWPTGFDQPQHF. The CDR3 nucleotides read TGTGCCAGTAGTTGGCCCACAGGGTTCGATCAGCCCCAGCATTTT.

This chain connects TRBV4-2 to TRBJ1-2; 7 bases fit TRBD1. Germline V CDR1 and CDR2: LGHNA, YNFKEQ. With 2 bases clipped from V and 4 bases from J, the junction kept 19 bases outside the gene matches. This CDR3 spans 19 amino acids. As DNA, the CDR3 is TGTGCCAGCAGCCAAACGGCACTCCGGGACAGAGGATTTGGCTATGGCTACACCTTC. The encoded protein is CASSQTALRDRGFGYGYTF.

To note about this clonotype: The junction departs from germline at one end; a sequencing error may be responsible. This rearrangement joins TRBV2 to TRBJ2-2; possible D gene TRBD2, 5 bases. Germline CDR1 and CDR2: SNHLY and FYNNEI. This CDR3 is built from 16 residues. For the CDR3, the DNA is TGTGCCAGCAGTAAAGCGGAGGTTTTGAACACCGGGGAGCTGTTTTTT. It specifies CASSKAEVLNTGELFF. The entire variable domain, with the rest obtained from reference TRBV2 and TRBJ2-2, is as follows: EPEVTQTPSHQVTQMGQEVILRCVPISNHLYFYWYRQILGQKVEFLVSFYNNEISEKSEIFDDQFSVERPDGSNFTLKIRSTKLEDSAMYFCASSKAEVLNTGELFFGEGSRLTVL.

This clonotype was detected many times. This CDR3 is CASSLSGPYYQPQHF. As DNA, the CDR3 is TGTGCCAGCAGCTTATCCGGGCCTTATTATCAGCCCCAGCATTTT. The chain combines TRBV7-2 with TRBJ1-5; D remains ambiguous. V lost 2 bases to trimming and J lost 5 bases, with 13 bases between them. Germline V gene sequence: CDR1 SGHTA, CDR2 FQGNSA. The CDR3 is made up of 15 amino acids.

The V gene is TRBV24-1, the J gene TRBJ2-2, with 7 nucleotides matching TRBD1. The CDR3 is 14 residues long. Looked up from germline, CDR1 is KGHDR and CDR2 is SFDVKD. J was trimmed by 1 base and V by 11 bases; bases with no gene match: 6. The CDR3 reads CAIRDRRNTGELFF. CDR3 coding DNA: TGTGCCATCCGGGACAGAAGGAACACCGGGGAGCTGTTTTTT.

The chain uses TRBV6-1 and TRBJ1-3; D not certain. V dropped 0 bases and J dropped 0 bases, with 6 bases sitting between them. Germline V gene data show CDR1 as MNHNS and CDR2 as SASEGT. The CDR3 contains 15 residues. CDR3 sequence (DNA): TGTGCCAGCAGTGAAGCAAGAATCTCTGGAAACACCATATATTTT. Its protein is CASSEARISGNTIYF.

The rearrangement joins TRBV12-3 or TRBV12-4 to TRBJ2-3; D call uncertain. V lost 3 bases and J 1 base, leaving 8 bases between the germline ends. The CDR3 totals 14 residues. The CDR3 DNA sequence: TGTGCCAGCAGTTTTGTCGCCGGCACAGATACGCAGTATTTT. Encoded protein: CASSFVAGTDTQYF.

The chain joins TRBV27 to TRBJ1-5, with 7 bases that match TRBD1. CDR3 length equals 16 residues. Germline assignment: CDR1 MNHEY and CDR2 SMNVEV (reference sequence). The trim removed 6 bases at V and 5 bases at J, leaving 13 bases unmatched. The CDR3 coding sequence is TGTGCCAGCAGCTCCTACCGGGACAGCTTAGATCAGCCCCAGCATTTT. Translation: CASSSYRDSLDQPQHF.

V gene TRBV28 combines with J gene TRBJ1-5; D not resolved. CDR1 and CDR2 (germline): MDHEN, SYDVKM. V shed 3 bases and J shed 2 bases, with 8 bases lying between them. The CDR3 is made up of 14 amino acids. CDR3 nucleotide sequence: TGTGCCAGCAGTTTCTCCAGCGGCAATCAGCCCCAGCATTTT. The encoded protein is CASSFSSGNQPQHF.

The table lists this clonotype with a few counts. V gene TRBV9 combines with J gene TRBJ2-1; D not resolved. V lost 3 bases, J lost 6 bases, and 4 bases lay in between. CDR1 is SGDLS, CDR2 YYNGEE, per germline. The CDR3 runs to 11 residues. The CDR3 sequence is CASSASNEQFF. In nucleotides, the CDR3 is TGTGCCAGCAGCGCGAGCAATGAGCAGTTCTTC. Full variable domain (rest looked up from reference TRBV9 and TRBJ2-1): DSGVTQTPKHLITATGQRVTLRCSPRSGDLSVYWYQQSLDQGLQFLIQYYNGEERAKGNILERFSAQQFPDLHSELNLSSLELGDSALYFCASSASNEQFFGPGTRLTVL.